The clone carrying this TCR beta chain was observed a handful of times. The antigen is unknown. The entry originates in a study of beta chain features in type 1 diabetes. Findings and limits, study-wide: There was a moderate but significant shortening of TCRB CDR3s in all four CD4+ subsets of Type 1 diabetes patients. HLA influence on TCRB rearrangement stayed unresolved here.

Of the isolated RNA, all was reverse transcribed, and so the sequenced material was expressed TCRB transcripts. Measured with immunoSEQ multiplex PCR; TCRdb has only the in-frame clones, and not every one. The table records roughly 150,000 clones, 6.5% to 8.5% of them present only once. The CDR3 is 13 residues long. Germline-derived CDR1 and CDR2 are KGHSH and LQKENI. The junction had 2 bases not matched to a gene; V was cut back by 4 bases and J by 9 bases. One heparinised draw of blood, averaging around 120 mL, came from each donor. All of the sorted populations showed purity greater than 98%. This chain connects TRBV18 to TRBJ2-1, with 11 bases identical to TRBD1. The sample consisted of central memory CD4+ T cells from blood. The clonotype was recovered from a man younger than 35 with type 1 diabetes. In nucleotides, the CDR3 is TGTGCCAGCTCACTTGGACAGGGGGCTGAGCAGTTCTTC. It yields the protein CASSLGQGAEQFF.